This T cell receptor (beta chain) derives from a study of OX40 agonist ivuxolimab in advanced cancers. Broadly, across the study: The costimulatory receptor OX40 (CD134) was targeted by ivuxolimab, a fully human IgG2 agonistic monoclonal antibody. Partial responses occurred in three dose-escalation patients: two with cutaneous melanoma and one with hepatocellular carcinoma. Among the roughly 50 dose-escalation patients, some 19 had hepatocellular carcinoma, 15 or so melanoma, 9 renal cell carcinoma and 9 head and neck cancer. A male proportion of roughly 85% and a mean age of approximately 61 years, ranging from roughly 23 to 85, were recorded for the dose-escalation cohort. The paper describes the monotherapy dose-escalation part (N = 52 patients) of the phase I trial of ivuxolimab. The purpose of peripheral TCRbeta sequencing was to test whether ivuxolimab changed TCR sequence diversity and led to clonal T-cell expansion. Intravenous ivuxolimab was administered to patients every 2 weeks at six dose levels: 0.01, 0.1, 0.3, 1.5, 3 and 10 mg/kg. Prior anti-PD-1, anti-PD-L1 or anti-CTLA-4 therapy was permitted, and checkpoint inhibitors had been received by approximately 39% of dose-escalation patients.

Genomic DNA was isolated from the sorted cells so that the TCRbeta CDR3 region could be sequenced. The immunoSEQ Assay was used to sequence the TCRbeta CDR3 regions. TCRdb obtained this table from immuneACCESS and retained in-frame rearrangements with V and J assigned. These tables miss some clones; where compared with another copy, unresolved V genes account for less than half of the shortfall, and the remainder is unexplained. The sample has fewer than 85,000 clones on record, 80% to 90% of them singletons. Together, the top ten hold 10% to 11% of the sample. Concerning this clone: Its antigen is still unknown. Per-base qualities were not stored, and no clone one base away is much larger.

The trial excluded patients who had a history of autoimmune disease or who were on systemic immunosuppression. Peripheral blood for TCR sequencing was collected from all dose cohorts at baseline, on cycle 4 day 1, and on cycle 7 day 1. The samples were drawn from a first-in-human, open-label, multicenter phase I dose-escalation trial of ivuxolimab. Adults with locally advanced or metastatic melanoma, renal cell, hepatocellular, or head and neck squamous cell carcinoma were enrolled in the trial. Before TCR sequencing, CD4+ T cells and CD8+ T cells were sorted from peripheral blood as separate populations. In the germline V gene, CDR1 corresponds to MNHEY and CDR2 to SVGAGI. Unmatched junction bases come to 8, with V trimmed by 0 bases and J by 4 bases. Its CDR3 holds 16 amino acids, cysteine through phenylalanine. Just CDR3 DNA is preserved here, 48 bases in frame from base 1. What the authors observed across the whole study: Partial responders in the 0.1-3.0 mg/kg groups had among the lowest normalized peripheral clonal expansion, especially among CD8+ T cells. After ivuxolimab, expanded clones were on average more numerous among CD8+ T cells than among CD4+ T cells. Which antigens the clonally expanded peripheral T cells were specific for was not determined. At doses from 0.1 to 3.0 mg/kg, clonal expansion was seen in both CD4+ and CD8+ blood T cells between baseline and week 6. Low levels of normalized T-cell clonal expansion were also seen in some nonresponding patients.

The sequence joins TRBV6-5 to TRBJ1-1; TRBD1 matches 7 bases in the middle. The material was CD4+ or CD8+ T cells sorted from blood, obtained in a trial of the OX40 agonist ivuxolimab. The sequence came from an adult with an advanced solid tumor such as melanoma, head and neck, liver or kidney cancer. For the CDR3, the sequence is CASSYSTGYKSTEAFF. In nucleotides, the sequence is TGTGCCAGCAGTTACTCGACAGGGTATAAGAGCACTGAAGCTTTCTTT.